Shown below are 2 T cell receptor beta chains from a single sample sequenced in a study of tumor and adjacent non-tumor tissue in lung cancer. No cell sorting was done before RNA was extracted from the tissue. Three rounds of nested PCR, following a modified ARM-PCR protocol, produced the TCRbeta library. TCRdb re-called the multiplex PCR reads with MiXCR, one entry per CDR3 protein. Among roughly 67,000 distinct CDR3 sequences listed, approximately 63% were seen once. Specimen: lung tumor tissue. Receptors originate from a man aged 50-59 years with non-small cell lung cancer.

A note on this clonotype: The final CDR3 position lacks the conserved phenylalanine or tryptophan, pointing to a likely read error. The V and J genes are TRBV29-1 and TRBJ2-1; D tentatively fits TRBD1 or TRBD2 (5 bases each). The CDR3 totals 14 residues. Per the germline V gene, CDR1 is SQVTM and CDR2 is ANQGSEA. The CDR3 DNA follows: TGCAGTGTTGTCACCAGGGAGTCCTACAATGAGCAGTTCCTC. Translation: CSVVTRESYNEQFL.

This clonotype was seen at least ten times. This sequence joins TRBV10-3 and TRBJ2-7; a weak D match, TRBD2 (5 bases). With 6 bases removed from V and 4 bases from J, the gap between germline ends came to 10 bases. This CDR3 region has 12 residues. From germline, CDR1 is ENHRY and CDR2 SYGVKD. The CDR3 reads CAIRGLLYEQYF. The CDR3, as DNA: TGTGCCATCAGAGGACTCCTTTACGAGCAGTACTTC.